The rows below give T cell receptor beta chains drawn from one sample of a study of blood T cell repertoires in COVID-19. Only in-frame clones appear in the TCRdb table, and some are missing; sequencing was by immunoSEQ multiplex PCR. The sample holds about 360,000 clones, more than 75% seen once. Sequenced: peripheral blood. The receptor source for this set is a human donor with acute or convalescent COVID-19. The donor label of this sample is uncertain. CDR3s include the opening cysteine and the closing phenylalanine or tryptophan. D genes are given only for firm matches. Clone size is given for some rows only: seen once, a few or many times, or a class if the clone is expanded.

v_call: TRBV5-8
clone_size: -
j_call: TRBJ1-5
cdr3_length: 13
d_call: -
cdr3_nt: TGTGCCAGCAGCTGGGGGGGAAATCAGCCCCAGCATTTT
cdr3_aa: CASSWGGNQPQHF

v_call: TRBV5-1
clone_size: -
j_call: TRBJ1-4
cdr3_length: 14
d_call: -
cdr3_nt: TGCGCCAGCAGTCCCCAGGAGGGCGGAGGAAAACTGTTTTTT
cdr3_aa: CASSPQEGGGKLFF

v_call: TRBV29-1
clone_size: -
j_call: TRBJ1-1
cdr3_length: 14
d_call: TRBD1
cdr3_nt: TGCAGCGTCCAACGTAGACAGGGGAAGACTGAAGCTTTCTTT
cdr3_aa: CSVQRRQGKTEAFF

v_call: TRBV7-9
clone_size: -
j_call: TRBJ1-2
cdr3_length: 17
d_call: -
cdr3_nt: TGTGCCAGCAGCTTAAGCCAGGGGCCGTCCCTTTTCTATGGCTACACCTTC
cdr3_aa: CASSLSQGPSLFYGYTF

v_call: TRBV2
clone_size: few
j_call: TRBJ2-6
cdr3_length: 15
d_call: -
cdr3_nt: TGTGCCAGCAGAGCCTCAGGTGTCGGGGCCAACGTCCTGACTTTC
cdr3_aa: CASRASGVGANVLTF

v_call: TRBV5-4
clone_size: -
j_call: TRBJ2-3
cdr3_length: 14
d_call: TRBD2
cdr3_nt: TGTGCCAGCATAGCGGGGGGACGCACAGATACGCAGTATTTT
cdr3_aa: CASIAGGRTDTQYF

v_call: TRBV3-1/TRBV3-2
clone_size: -
j_call: TRBJ2-2
cdr3_length: 16
d_call: -
cdr3_nt: TGTGCCAGCAGCCACCTCACGAGGGCGGACACCGGGGAGCTGTTTTTT
cdr3_aa: CASSHLTRADTGELFF

v_call: TRBV19
clone_size: once
j_call: TRBJ2-4
cdr3_length: 11
d_call: -
cdr3_nt: TGTGCCACCACCTCCGAAAGGACAGAGTACTTC
cdr3_aa: CATTSERTEYF

v_call: TRBV28
clone_size: -
j_call: TRBJ1-4
cdr3_length: 18
d_call: -
cdr3_nt: TGTGCCAGCAGCTCCGGAGGGGAGGGAGGCCGGACTAATGAAAAACTGTTTTTT
cdr3_aa: CASSSGGEGGRTNEKLFF

v_call: TRBV6-1
clone_size: -
j_call: TRBJ2-2
cdr3_length: 14
d_call: -
cdr3_nt: TGTGCCAGCAGTGACCTCGGGAACACCGGGGAGCTGTTTTTT
cdr3_aa: CASSDLGNTGELFF

v_call: TRBV7-2
clone_size: -
j_call: TRBJ2-7
cdr3_length: 14
d_call: TRBD2
cdr3_nt: TGTGCCAGCAGCTTAGGCGGGAGCCCCTACGAGCAGTACTTC
cdr3_aa: CASSLGGSPYEQYF

v_call: TRBV6-1
clone_size: -
j_call: TRBJ1-3
cdr3_length: 16
d_call: TRBD1
cdr3_nt: TGTGCCAGCAGTGTGGGACAGTCCCACTCTGGAAACACCATATATTTT
cdr3_aa: CASSVGQSHSGNTIYF

v_call: TRBV11-2
clone_size: -
j_call: TRBJ2-7
cdr3_length: 15
d_call: -
cdr3_nt: TGTGCCAGCAGCTTAAACCTAGGACAGCATATCGAGCAGTACTTC
cdr3_aa: CASSLNLGQHIEQYF

v_call: TRBV9
clone_size: -
j_call: TRBJ2-3
cdr3_length: 15
d_call: -
cdr3_nt: TGTGCCAGCAGCGTACTTTCCGGGGGGCGGGATACGCAGTATTTT
cdr3_aa: CASSVLSGGRDTQYF

v_call: TRBV5-1
clone_size: once
j_call: TRBJ2-2
cdr3_length: 15
d_call: -
cdr3_nt: TGCGCCAGCAGCTTAGTCGGGACTCATTACGGGGAGCTGTTTTTT
cdr3_aa: CASSLVGTHYGELFF

v_call: TRBV3-1/TRBV3-2
clone_size: -
j_call: TRBJ2-3
cdr3_length: 12
d_call: -
cdr3_nt: TGTGCCAGCAACTACGGCTCAGATACGCAGTATTTT
cdr3_aa: CASNYGSDTQYF

v_call: TRBV6-1
clone_size: once
j_call: TRBJ1-2
cdr3_length: 13
d_call: -
cdr3_nt: TGTGCCAGCAGTTTGCGGACAGTCCATGGCTACACCTTC
cdr3_aa: CASSLRTVHGYTF

v_call: TRBV18
clone_size: few
j_call: TRBJ2-7
cdr3_length: 15
d_call: TRBD2
cdr3_nt: TGTGCCAGCTCAGGGACTAGCGGGAGGATCTACGAGCAGTACTTC
cdr3_aa: CASSGTSGRIYEQYF

v_call: TRBV27
clone_size: -
j_call: TRBJ1-2
cdr3_length: 14
d_call: TRBD1
cdr3_nt: TGTGCCAGCAGCACCATCGGGACAGGGGGCGGCTACACCTTC
cdr3_aa: CASSTIGTGGGYTF

v_call: TRBV19
clone_size: -
j_call: TRBJ1-5
cdr3_length: 17
d_call: TRBD1
cdr3_nt: TGTGCCAGTACGGATCGGACAGGGAATTTCTTGAATCAGCCCCAGCATTTT
cdr3_aa: CASTDRTGNFLNQPQHF

v_call: TRBV2
clone_size: -
j_call: TRBJ1-4
cdr3_length: 14
d_call: TRBD1
cdr3_nt: TGTGCCAGCAGACAGACAGGGGTGGGTGAAAAACTGTTTTTT
cdr3_aa: CASRQTGVGEKLFF

v_call: TRBV11-2
clone_size: -
j_call: TRBJ1-1
cdr3_length: 12
d_call: -
cdr3_nt: TGTGCCAGCAGCCTAGTTAGGACTGACGCTTTCTTT
cdr3_aa: CASSLVRTDAFF

v_call: TRBV3-1/TRBV3-2
clone_size: -
j_call: TRBJ1-6
cdr3_length: 16
d_call: -
cdr3_nt: TGTGCCAGCAGCCAAGGCAGGACCGGCCGGGGATCACCCCTCCACTTT
cdr3_aa: CASSQGRTGRGSPLHF

v_call: TRBV2
clone_size: few
j_call: TRBJ1-6
cdr3_length: 15
d_call: -
cdr3_nt: TGTGCCAGCAGACAAACAACAGGGACCGATTCACCCCTCCACTTT
cdr3_aa: CASRQTTGTDSPLHF

v_call: TRBV28
clone_size: -
j_call: TRBJ1-4
cdr3_length: 14
d_call: -
cdr3_nt: TGTGCCAGCAGTTTCCGGGGGGTTAATGAAAAACTGTTTTTT
cdr3_aa: CASSFRGVNEKLFF

v_call: TRBV7-8
clone_size: -
j_call: TRBJ2-7
cdr3_length: 15
d_call: TRBD1
cdr3_nt: TGTGCCAGCAGCGTCCGGGACAGGGGAACCTACGAGCAGTACTTC
cdr3_aa: CASSVRDRGTYEQYF

v_call: TRBV7-2
clone_size: -
j_call: TRBJ2-1
cdr3_length: 14
d_call: TRBD2
cdr3_nt: TGTGCCAGCAGCACTAGCGGGAGTTGGAATGAGCAGTTCTTC
cdr3_aa: CASSTSGSWNEQFF

v_call: TRBV20-1
clone_size: -
j_call: TRBJ1-1
cdr3_length: 11
d_call: -
cdr3_nt: TGCAGGGCCAGGGACTCAAGTAAGGCTTTCTTT
cdr3_aa: CRARDSSKAFF

v_call: TRBV19
clone_size: -
j_call: TRBJ1-2
cdr3_length: 14
d_call: -
cdr3_nt: TGTGCCAGTACCCCTTCGGACTATCGCTATGGCTACACCTTC
cdr3_aa: CASTPSDYRYGYTF

v_call: TRBV18
clone_size: -
j_call: TRBJ1-2
cdr3_length: 15
d_call: -
cdr3_nt: TGTGCCAGCTCACCAAATCGGCAGGGGTCCTATGGCTACACCTTC
cdr3_aa: CASSPNRQGSYGYTF

v_call: TRBV5-1
clone_size: -
j_call: TRBJ2-7
cdr3_length: 15
d_call: -
cdr3_nt: TGCGCCAGCAGCTTGGGGAGTAGCCTAACCGCCGAGCAGTACTTC
cdr3_aa: CASSLGSSLTAEQYF

v_call: TRBV2
clone_size: -
j_call: TRBJ2-5
cdr3_length: 15
d_call: TRBD1
cdr3_nt: TGTGCCAGCAGTGAAGAGACAGGGACCCAAGAGACCCAGTACTTC
cdr3_aa: CASSEETGTQETQYF

v_call: TRBV28
clone_size: -
j_call: TRBJ1-1
cdr3_length: 14
d_call: -
cdr3_nt: TGTGCCAGCAGTCCCCAGTTCATGAACACTGAAGCTTTCTTT
cdr3_aa: CASSPQFMNTEAFF

v_call: TRBV5-1
clone_size: few
j_call: TRBJ1-1
cdr3_length: 12
d_call: -
cdr3_nt: TGCGCCAGCAGCGCCATAGACACTGAAGCTTTCTTT
cdr3_aa: CASSAIDTEAFF

v_call: TRBV2
clone_size: -
j_call: TRBJ2-5
cdr3_length: 17
d_call: -
cdr3_nt: TGTGCCAGCAAATTTGGGTTGGGACAAGCCGGAAAAGAGACCCAGTACTTC
cdr3_aa: CASKFGLGQAGKETQYF

v_call: TRBV10-3
clone_size: -
j_call: TRBJ2-3
cdr3_length: 17
d_call: TRBD2
cdr3_nt: TGTGCCATCAGTGAGTCAGAAACTAGCGGTGACACAGATACGCAGTATTTT
cdr3_aa: CAISESETSGDTDTQYF

v_call: TRBV2
clone_size: -
j_call: TRBJ2-7
cdr3_length: 14
d_call: -
cdr3_nt: TGTGCCAGCAGCTTGGTGGCCCTTTCCTACGAGCAGTACTTC
cdr3_aa: CASSLVALSYEQYF

v_call: TRBV7-2
clone_size: -
j_call: TRBJ1-4
cdr3_length: 15
d_call: -
cdr3_nt: TGTGCCAGCAGCTCCTCCGGGACATTGGGAGAAAAACTGTTTTTT
cdr3_aa: CASSSSGTLGEKLFF

v_call: TRBV9
clone_size: -
j_call: TRBJ2-3
cdr3_length: 15
d_call: -
cdr3_nt: TGTGCCAGCAGCGTAGGAGGAGCTTGGACAGATACGCAGTATTTT
cdr3_aa: CASSVGGAWTDTQYF

v_call: TRBV7-9
clone_size: -
j_call: TRBJ1-1
cdr3_length: 13
d_call: TRBD1
cdr3_nt: TGTGCCAGCAGTCGGACAGGGGGGAGTGAAGCTTTCTTT
cdr3_aa: CASSRTGGSEAFF

v_call: TRBV6-5
clone_size: -
j_call: TRBJ2-3
cdr3_length: 15
d_call: TRBD2
cdr3_nt: TGTGCCAGCAGCCCGGGACTAGCGGGGACAGATACGCAGTATTTT
cdr3_aa: CASSPGLAGTDTQYF

v_call: TRBV28
clone_size: -
j_call: TRBJ1-2
cdr3_length: 10
d_call: -
cdr3_nt: TGTGCCTCTCAAGAGTGGGGCTACACCTTC
cdr3_aa: CASQEWGYTF

v_call: TRBV6-5
clone_size: few
j_call: TRBJ1-2
cdr3_length: 13
d_call: -
cdr3_nt: TGTGCCAGCAGCATCCTGTGGACAGATGGCTACACCTTC
cdr3_aa: CASSILWTDGYTF

v_call: TRBV7-2
clone_size: -
j_call: TRBJ2-1
cdr3_length: 14
d_call: TRBD1
cdr3_nt: TGTGCCAGCAGTTCAGGGGGCTCTATCAATGAGCAGTTCTTC
cdr3_aa: CASSSGGSINEQFF

v_call: TRBV7-2
clone_size: -
j_call: TRBJ2-2
cdr3_length: 16
d_call: -
cdr3_nt: TGTGCCAGCAGCTCGGGTAGCCAGATACTCACCGGGGAGCTGTTTTTT
cdr3_aa: CASSSGSQILTGELFF

v_call: TRBV5-5
clone_size: -
j_call: TRBJ2-5
cdr3_length: 16
d_call: -
cdr3_nt: TGTGCCACCTCGGGGGACCAGGGAAGGAGGCAAGAGACCCAGTACTTC
cdr3_aa: CATSGDQGRRQETQYF

v_call: TRBV9
clone_size: -
j_call: TRBJ2-3
cdr3_length: 20
d_call: TRBD2
cdr3_nt: TGTGCCAGCAGCGTAGGGTTAGGAGCGGGGGGCCGGGAGAGCACAGATACGCAGTATTTT
cdr3_aa: CASSVGLGAGGRESTDTQYF

v_call: TRBV7-8
clone_size: -
j_call: TRBJ1-2
cdr3_length: 15
d_call: -
cdr3_nt: TGTGCCAGCAGCTTATCTCCGAGCTTCAACTATGGCTACACCTTC
cdr3_aa: CASSLSPSFNYGYTF

v_call: TRBV5-4
clone_size: -
j_call: TRBJ2-1
cdr3_length: 16
d_call: TRBD2
cdr3_nt: TGTGCCAGCAGCAGACCGAGCGGGAGGGCTTTCAATGAGCAGTTCTTC
cdr3_aa: CASSRPSGRAFNEQFF

v_call: TRBV6-1
clone_size: -
j_call: TRBJ1-2
cdr3_length: 14
d_call: -
cdr3_nt: TGTGCCAGCAGTGAACAACTACACCAAGGCGGCTACACCTTC
cdr3_aa: CASSEQLHQGGYTF

v_call: TRBV28
clone_size: -
j_call: TRBJ1-1
cdr3_length: 14
d_call: TRBD1
cdr3_nt: TGTGCCAGCAGTCAAGACAGGGGACACACTGAAGCTTTCTTT
cdr3_aa: CASSQDRGHTEAFF

v_call: TRBV28
clone_size: -
j_call: TRBJ1-1
cdr3_length: 15
d_call: -
cdr3_nt: TGTGCCAGCAGCCTCCGCGGTGGCCGCCTTCCGATAGCTTTCTTT
cdr3_aa: CASSLRGGRLPIAFF

v_call: TRBV5-5
clone_size: few
j_call: TRBJ2-5
cdr3_length: 13
d_call: -
cdr3_nt: TGTGCCAGCAGCCAAGAGATACGGGAGACCCAGTACTTC
cdr3_aa: CASSQEIRETQYF